This TCR beta chain was recorded in a study of OX40 agonist ivuxolimab in advanced cancers. Study results and caveats: At doses 0.1 to 3.0 mg/kg, CD4+ and CD8+ clones expanded. Undetermined was the antigen specificity of the expanded peripheral T cells.

This clone appeared a single time. Its cognate antigen is unknown. Sequenced by immunoSEQ multiplex PCR; TCRdb stores in-frame clones only, minus some. The profile shows 85,000 to 95,000 clones, 89% of them singletons. Germline V gene data show CDR1 as MNHEY and CDR2 as SVGAGI. This CDR3 is built from 15 residues. Trimming took off 2 bases at V and 1 base at J, with 10 bases between the two ends. The receptor comes from an adult with an advanced solid tumor such as melanoma, head and neck, liver or kidney cancer. The input for sequencing was CD4+ or CD8+ T cells sorted from blood, taken in a trial of the OX40 agonist ivuxolimab. This chain connects TRBV6-5 to TRBJ2-3; TRBD2 is a possible D gene (5 bases). CDR3 in DNA: TGTGCCAGCAGTTACGCAAGCGGCCGCACAGATACGCAGTATTTT. Translated, it gives CASSYASGRTDTQYF.